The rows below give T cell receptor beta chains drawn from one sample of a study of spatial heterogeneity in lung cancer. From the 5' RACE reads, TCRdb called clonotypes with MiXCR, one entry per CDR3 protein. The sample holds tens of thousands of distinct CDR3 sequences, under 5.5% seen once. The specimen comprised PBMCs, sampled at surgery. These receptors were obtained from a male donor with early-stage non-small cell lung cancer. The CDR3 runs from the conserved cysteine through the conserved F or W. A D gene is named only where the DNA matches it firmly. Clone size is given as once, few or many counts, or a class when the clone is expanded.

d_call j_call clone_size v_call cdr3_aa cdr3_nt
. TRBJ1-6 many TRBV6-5 CASSRYTSVDSPLHF TGTGCCAGCAGTCGATACACCTCGGTCGATTCACCCCTCCACTTT
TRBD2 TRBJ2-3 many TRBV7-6 CASSLKERERLDTQYF TGTGCCAGCAGCTTAAAGGAGCGGGAGAGACTAGATACGCAGTATTTT
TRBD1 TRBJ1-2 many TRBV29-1 CSVEDPIQGLYGYTF TGCAGCGTTGAAGATCCTATACAGGGGCTCTATGGCTACACCTTC
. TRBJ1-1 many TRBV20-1 CSAKEVTEAFF TGCAGTGCTAAGGAGGTCACTGAAGCTTTCTTT
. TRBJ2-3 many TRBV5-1 CASSLSEAGRGMTQYF TGCGCCAGCAGCTTGTCCGAAGCGGGAAGGGGGATGACGCAGTATTTT
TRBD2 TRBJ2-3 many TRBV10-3 CAISDPAGSSTDTQYF TGTGCCATCAGTGACCCAGCGGGGAGTAGCACAGATACGCAGTATTTT
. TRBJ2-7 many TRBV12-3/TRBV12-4 CASSLGRAPLEQYF TGTGCCAGCAGTTTGGGCCGGGCCCCCCTCGAGCAGTACTTC
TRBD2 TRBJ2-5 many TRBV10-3 CAISLTSGVGETQYF TGTGCCATCAGCCTGACTAGCGGGGTGGGGGAGACCCAGTACTTC
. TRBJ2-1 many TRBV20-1 CSASWGEQFF TGCAGTGCTTCGTGGGGTGAGCAGTTCTTC
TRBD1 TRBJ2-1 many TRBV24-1 CATSDSGTGRYEQFF TGTGCCACCAGTGATTCGGGGACAGGGAGGTATGAGCAGTTCTTC
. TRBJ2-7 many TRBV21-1 CASSTFSDRVFTYEQYF TGTGCCAGCAGCACATTCTCGGACAGGGTCTTCACCTACGAGCAGTACTTC
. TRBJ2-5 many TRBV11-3 CASSPGGAEETQYF TGTGCCAGCAGCCCCGGCGGGGCGGAAGAGACCCAGTACTTC
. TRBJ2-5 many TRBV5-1 CASSLSEETQYF TGCGCCAGCAGCTTGTCCGAAGAGACCCAGTACTTC
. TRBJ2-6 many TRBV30 CAWRPGGNGANVLTF TGTGCCTGGAGGCCCGGAGGGAATGGGGCCAACGTCCTGACTTTC
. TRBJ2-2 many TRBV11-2 CASSFLARTGELFF TGTGCCAGCAGCTTCCTAGCAAGAACCGGGGAGCTGTTTTTT
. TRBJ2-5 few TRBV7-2 CASSLVMLSKETQYF TGTGCCAGCAGCCTCGTAATGTTGTCAAAGGAGACCCAGTACTTC